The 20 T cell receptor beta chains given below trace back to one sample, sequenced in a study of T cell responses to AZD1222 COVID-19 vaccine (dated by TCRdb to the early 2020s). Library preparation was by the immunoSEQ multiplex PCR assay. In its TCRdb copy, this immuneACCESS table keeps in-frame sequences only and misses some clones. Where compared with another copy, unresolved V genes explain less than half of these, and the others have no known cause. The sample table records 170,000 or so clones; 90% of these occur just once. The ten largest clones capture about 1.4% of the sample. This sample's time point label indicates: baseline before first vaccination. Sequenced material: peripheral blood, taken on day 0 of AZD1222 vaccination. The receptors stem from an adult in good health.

CDR3 amino acids: CASSPPGAAGNTIYF. The CDR3 DNA is TGTGCCAGCTCACCCCCGGGGGCGGCTGGAAACACCATATATTTT. This chain uses TRBV18 with TRBJ1-3; TRBD1 might be the D (6 bases). The CDR3 is made up of 15 amino acids. V shed 3 bases and J shed 2 bases, with 11 bases lying between them. Germline V gene sequence: CDR1 KGHSH, CDR2 LQKENI.

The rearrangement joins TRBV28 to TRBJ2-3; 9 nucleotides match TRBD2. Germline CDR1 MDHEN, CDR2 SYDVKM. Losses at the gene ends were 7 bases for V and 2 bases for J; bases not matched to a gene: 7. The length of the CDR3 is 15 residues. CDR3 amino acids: CASTVAGALTDTQYF. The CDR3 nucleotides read TGTGCCAGCACCGTAGCGGGGGCCCTCACAGATACGCAGTATTTT.

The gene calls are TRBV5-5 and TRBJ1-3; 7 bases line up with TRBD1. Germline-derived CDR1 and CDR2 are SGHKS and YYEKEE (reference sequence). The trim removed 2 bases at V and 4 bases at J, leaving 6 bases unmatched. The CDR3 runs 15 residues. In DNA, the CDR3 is TGTGCCAGCAGCTTTCTAGGGACAGCGGGAAACACCATATATTTT. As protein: CASSFLGTAGNTIYF.

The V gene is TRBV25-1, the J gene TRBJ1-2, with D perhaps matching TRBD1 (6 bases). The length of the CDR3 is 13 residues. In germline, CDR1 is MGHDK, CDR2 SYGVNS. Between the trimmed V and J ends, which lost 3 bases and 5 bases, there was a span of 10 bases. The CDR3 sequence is CASSEGRGYGYTF. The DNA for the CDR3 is TGTGCCAGCAGTGAGGGTAGGGGGTATGGCTACACCTTC.

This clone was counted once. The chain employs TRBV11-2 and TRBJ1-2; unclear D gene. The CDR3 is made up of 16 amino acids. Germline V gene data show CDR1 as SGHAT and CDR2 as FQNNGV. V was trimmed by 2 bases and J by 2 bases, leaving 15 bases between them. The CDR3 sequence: CASSLLPGLRNYGYTF. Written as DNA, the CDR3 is TGTGCCAGCAGCTTATTACCCGGCCTAAGGAACTATGGCTACACCTTC.

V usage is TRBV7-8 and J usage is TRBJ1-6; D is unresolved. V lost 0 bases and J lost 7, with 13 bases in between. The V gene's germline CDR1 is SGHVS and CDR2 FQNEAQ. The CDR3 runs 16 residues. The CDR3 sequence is CASSLAAGTINSPLHF. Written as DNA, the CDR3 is TGTGCCAGCAGCTTAGCCGCCGGAACAATCAATTCACCCCTCCACTTT.

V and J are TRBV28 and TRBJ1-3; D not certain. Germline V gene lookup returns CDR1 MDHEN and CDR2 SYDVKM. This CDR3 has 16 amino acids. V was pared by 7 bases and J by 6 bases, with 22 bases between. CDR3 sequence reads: CASTLGSWGITNTIYF. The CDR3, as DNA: TGTGCCAGCACCCTGGGCAGCTGGGGAATAACAAACACCATATATTTT.

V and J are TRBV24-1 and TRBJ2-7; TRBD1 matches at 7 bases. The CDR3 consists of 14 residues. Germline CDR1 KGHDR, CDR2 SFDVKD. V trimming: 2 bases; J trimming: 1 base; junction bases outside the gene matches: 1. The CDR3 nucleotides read TGTGCCACCAGTGATTCAGGGGGATCCTACGAGCAGTACTTC. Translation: CATSDSGGSYEQYF.

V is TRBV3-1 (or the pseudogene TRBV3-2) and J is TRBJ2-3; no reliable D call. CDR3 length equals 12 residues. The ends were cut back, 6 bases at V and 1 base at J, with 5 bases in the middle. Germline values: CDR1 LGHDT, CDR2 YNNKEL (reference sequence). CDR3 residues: CASSRRTDTQYF. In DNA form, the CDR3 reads TGTGCCAGCAGTCGGCGCACAGATACGCAGTATTTT.

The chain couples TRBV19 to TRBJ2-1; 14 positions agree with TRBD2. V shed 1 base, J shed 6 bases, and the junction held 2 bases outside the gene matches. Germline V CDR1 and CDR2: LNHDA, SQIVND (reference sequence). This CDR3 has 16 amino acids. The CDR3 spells CASSIGLAGGPNEQFF. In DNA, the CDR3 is TGTGCCAGTAGTATAGGACTAGCGGGGGGGCCCAATGAGCAGTTCTTC.

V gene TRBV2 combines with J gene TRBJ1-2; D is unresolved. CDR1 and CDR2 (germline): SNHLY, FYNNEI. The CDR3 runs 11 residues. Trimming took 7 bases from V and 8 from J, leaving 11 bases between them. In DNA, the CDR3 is TGTGCCAGCAACGGGGAATTCGGCTACACCTTC. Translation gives CASNGEFGYTF.

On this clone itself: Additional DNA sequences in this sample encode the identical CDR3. In DNA, the CDR3 is TGTGCCAGCAGTTTGACGGCAAACTATGGCTACACCTTC. This gives the protein CASSLTANYGYTF. V is TRBV28 and J is TRBJ1-2; no clear D gene. There are 13 residues in the CDR3. V shed 3 bases and J shed 2 bases, with 7 bases lying between them. From germline, CDR1 is MDHEN and CDR2 SYDVKM.

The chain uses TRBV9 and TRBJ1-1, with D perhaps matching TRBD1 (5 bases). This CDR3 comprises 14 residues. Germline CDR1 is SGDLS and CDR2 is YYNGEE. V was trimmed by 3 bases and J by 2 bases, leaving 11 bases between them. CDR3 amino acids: CASSATGTNTEAFF. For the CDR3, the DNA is TGTGCCAGCAGCGCAACAGGCACCAACACTGAAGCTTTCTTT.

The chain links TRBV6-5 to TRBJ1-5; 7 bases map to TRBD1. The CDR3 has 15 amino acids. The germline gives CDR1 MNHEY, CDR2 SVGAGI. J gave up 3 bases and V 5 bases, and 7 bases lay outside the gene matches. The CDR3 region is CASSPDRVFNQPQHF. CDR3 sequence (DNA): TGTGCCAGCAGTCCCGACAGGGTATTCAATCAGCCCCAGCATTTT.

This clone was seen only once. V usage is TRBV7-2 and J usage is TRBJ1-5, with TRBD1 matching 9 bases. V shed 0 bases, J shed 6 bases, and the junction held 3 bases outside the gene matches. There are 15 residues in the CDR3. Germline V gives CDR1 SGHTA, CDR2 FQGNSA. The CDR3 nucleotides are TGTGCCAGCAGCTTAGCGACAGGGGGAGGTCAGCCCCAGCATTTT. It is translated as CASSLATGGGQPQHF.

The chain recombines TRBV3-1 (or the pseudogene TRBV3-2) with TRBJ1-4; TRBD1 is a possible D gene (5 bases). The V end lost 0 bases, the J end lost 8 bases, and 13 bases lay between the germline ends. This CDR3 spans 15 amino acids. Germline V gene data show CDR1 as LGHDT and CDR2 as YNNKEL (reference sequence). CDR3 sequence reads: CASSQDGGDWEKLFF. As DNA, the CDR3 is TGTGCCAGCAGCCAAGATGGGGGGGATTGGGAAAAACTGTTTTTT.

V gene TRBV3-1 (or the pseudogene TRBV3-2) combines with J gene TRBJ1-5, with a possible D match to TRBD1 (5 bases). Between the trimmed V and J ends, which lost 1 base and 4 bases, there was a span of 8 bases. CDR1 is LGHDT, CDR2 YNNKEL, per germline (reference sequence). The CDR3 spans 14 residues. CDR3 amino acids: CASSQGQRNQPQHF. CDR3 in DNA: TGTGCCAGCAGCCAAGGACAGAGAAATCAGCCCCAGCATTTT.

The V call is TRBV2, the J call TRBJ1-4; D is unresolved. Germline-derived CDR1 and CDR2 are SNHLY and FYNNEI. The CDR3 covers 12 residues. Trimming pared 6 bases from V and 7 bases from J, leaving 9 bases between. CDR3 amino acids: CASSVSGEKLFF. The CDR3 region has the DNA TGTGCCAGCAGCGTCTCCGGTGAAAAACTGTTTTTT.

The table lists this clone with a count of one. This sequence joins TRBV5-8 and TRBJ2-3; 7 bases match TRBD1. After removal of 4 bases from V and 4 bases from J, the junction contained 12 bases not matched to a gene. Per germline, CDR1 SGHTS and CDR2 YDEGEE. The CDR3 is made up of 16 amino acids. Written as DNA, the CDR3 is TGTGCCAGCAGCGGGGGACAGCGAAGGGTGTCAGATACGCAGTATTTT. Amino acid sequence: CASSGGQRRVSDTQYF.

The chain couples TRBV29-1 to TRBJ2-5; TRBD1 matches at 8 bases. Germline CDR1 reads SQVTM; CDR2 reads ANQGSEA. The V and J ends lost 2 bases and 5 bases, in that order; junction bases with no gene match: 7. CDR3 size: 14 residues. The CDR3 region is CSVELAGGWETQYF. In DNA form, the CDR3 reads TGCAGCGTTGAACTGGCAGGGGGCTGGGAGACCCAGTACTTC.